A selection of T cell receptor beta chains follows, all from one sample in a study of response to subunit inactivated influenza vaccine. Each CDR3 protein gets one entry after TCRdb re-called the RT-PCR reads with MiXCR. The sample lists about half a million distinct CDR3 sequences; about 7.6% were seen once. Sequences were derived from PBMCs from blood, sampled roughly 24 months after vaccination. These receptors were obtained from a man in his fifties or sixties who received an inactivated influenza vaccine. CDR3s leave out the opening cysteine and the closing phenylalanine or tryptophan.

cdr3_aa: ASSGTEYNSPLH
v_call: TRBV18

cdr3_aa: SAAGLAGVQY
v_call: TRBV20-1

cdr3_aa: ASTSTMNTEAF
v_call: TRBV6-5

cdr3_aa: ASRTGTASYNEQF
v_call: TRBV27

cdr3_aa: ASSLEPADTQY
v_call: TRBV5-8

cdr3_aa: ASSLRQGLAYEQY
v_call: TRBV5-5

cdr3_aa: ASTTGGGNQPQH
v_call: TRBV19

cdr3_aa: ASSPTPIAKNIQY
v_call: TRBV4-3

cdr3_aa: SVGGDRGQPQH
v_call: TRBV29-1

cdr3_aa: ASSVRGLGVETQY
v_call: TRBV12-3/TRBV12-4

cdr3_aa: SVKDGRYQETQY
v_call: TRBV20-1

cdr3_aa: SAGRLADSYEQY
v_call: TRBV20-1

cdr3_aa: SVGWAENTEAF
v_call: TRBV29-1

cdr3_aa: ATRTQGATNEKLF
v_call: TRBV15

cdr3_aa: ASTQGRTRATEAF
v_call: TRBV5-5

cdr3_aa: SAMEGGVTEAF
v_call: TRBV20-1

cdr3_aa: SASVDGTYEQY
v_call: TRBV20-1

cdr3_aa: ASSLSPGDTYNEQF
v_call: TRBV5-1

cdr3_aa: ASSYQGARFYGYT
v_call: TRBV6-5

cdr3_aa: ASMRGNEQF
v_call: TRBV6-5

cdr3_aa: ASRSGTSGNNEQF
v_call: TRBV27

cdr3_aa: CATTGTSGGLDTQY
v_call: TRBV20-1